A selection of T cell receptor beta chains follows, all from one sample in a study of technical replicates of blood from a handful of donors. Generated by immunoSEQ multiplex PCR, the TCRdb table keeps only in-frame clones and is missing some. The data contain around 16,000 clones, 82% of them singletons. Input material: PBMCs. The receptors were sampled from a human donor in good health. Some clones in this sample may be carry-over from other donors' samples. Both conserved end residues are part of each CDR3. The D gene is left open where the match is weak. Clone size is stated in some rows and not others, as once, few, many or a class when expanded.

J,D,V,size,CDR3,DNA
TRBJ1-1,TRBD1,TRBV30,once,CVGYRGLNTEAFF,TGTGTCGGTTACAGGGGACTTAACACTGAAGCTTTCTTT
TRBJ2-6,NA,TRBV7-3,NA,CASSRGLWGPGANVLTF,TGTGCCAGCAGCAGGGGCCTGTGGGGCCCTGGGGCCAACGTCCTGACTTTC
TRBJ2-5,NA,TRBV29-1,NA,CSAQRDIQETQYF,TGCAGCGCCCAACGGGACATTCAAGAGACCCAGTACTTC
TRBJ1-5,TRBD1,TRBV19,NA,CASNNVGQDQPQHF,TGTGCCAGTAATAATGTGGGACAGGATCAGCCCCAGCATTTT
TRBJ1-5,NA,TRBV6-1,NA,CASRPPGTPSQHF,TGTGCCAGCAGGCCCCCTGGGACACCCTCCCAGCATTTT
TRBJ2-2,NA,TRBV4-2,NA,CASSHAETGTGELFF,TGTGCCAGCAGCCACGCGGAAACGGGAACCGGGGAGCTGTTTTTT
TRBJ2-3,NA,TRBV7-9,NA,CASSNAFEPDTQYF,TGTGCCAGCAGCAACGCTTTCGAGCCAGATACGCAGTATTTT
TRBJ2-7,NA,TRBV5-1,NA,CASSLAFGAPPYEQYF,TGCGCCAGCAGCTTGGCCTTTGGGGCTCCTCCCTACGAGCAGTACTTC
TRBJ2-7,TRBD2,TRBV6-5,NA,CASSYLAGGSYEQYF,TGTGCCAGCAGTTACCTAGCGGGAGGGTCATACGAGCAGTACTTC
TRBJ2-7,TRBD2,TRBV6-6,NA,CASSHHSGEQYF,TGTGCCAGCAGCCACCATAGCGGGGAGCAGTACTTC
TRBJ2-1,NA,TRBV7-2,once,CASSLGATNNEQFF,TGTGCCAGCAGCTTAGGGGCGACGAACAATGAGCAGTTCTTC
TRBJ2-7,TRBD2,TRBV10-1,NA,CASSESGLAGILYEQYF,TGCGCCAGCAGTGAGTCGGGACTAGCGGGAATTCTCTACGAGCAGTACTTC
TRBJ2-1,NA,TRBV9,once,CASSALGASGHPNEQFF,TGTGCCAGCAGCGCCCTGGGGGCTAGCGGTCACCCCAATGAGCAGTTCTTC
TRBJ2-6,NA,TRBV30,NA,CAWSIAGANVPTF,TGTGCCTGGAGTATTGCTGGGGCCAACGTCCCGACTTTC
TRBJ1-1,TRBD1,TRBV2,NA,CASFGQEDTEAFF,TGTGCCAGCTTCGGACAGGAGGACACTGAAGCTTTCTTT
TRBJ1-5,TRBD1,TRBV6-5,NA,CASSYEGGNNQPQHF,TGTGCCAGCAGTTACGAAGGGGGCAACAATCAGCCCCAGCATTTT
TRBJ2-3,NA,TRBV5-8,NA,CASSLWGDTQYF,TGTGCCAGCAGCTTATGGGGCGATACGCAGTATTTT
TRBJ2-2,TRBD2,TRBV5-1,few,CASRLAGNTGELFF,TGCGCCAGCAGACTAGCGGGGAACACCGGGGAGCTGTTTTTT
TRBJ1-1,NA,TRBV5-1,NA,CASSLLGTGSWDTEAFF,TGCGCCAGCAGCTTGTTGGGAACAGGCAGTTGGGACACTGAAGCTTTCTTT
TRBJ1-4,TRBD1,TRBV2,NA,CASRGQGTTNEKLFF,TGTGCCAGCAGAGGACAGGGGACAACTAATGAAAAACTGTTTTTT
TRBJ2-3,TRBD2,TRBV29-1,NA,CSVETHGSGDTQYF,TGCAGCGTGGAAACCCACGGTAGCGGGGATACGCAGTATTTT
TRBJ1-2,TRBD1,TRBV29-1,NA,CSVETGGYGYTF,TGCAGCGTTGAAACAGGGGGCTACGGCTACACCTTC